This entry lists 2 T cell receptor beta chains sequenced from one sample in a study of T-cell memory formation after mild COVID-19. TCRdb recomputed calls from the 5' RACE reads with MiXCR, one row per CDR3 protein. Of tens of thousands of distinct CDR3 sequences in the sample, more than 10% were seen once. The sequenced material came from PBMCs or a T cell subset sorted from them (not recorded which). Every receptor here comes from a man between 18 and 35 years old who had mild COVID-19 (a few samples of this study predate the infection). Cell type and time point are not known.

This clonotype was counted only a few times. The genes are TRBV5-1 and TRBJ1-1; D perhaps matches TRBD1 (5 bases). Per germline, CDR1 SGHRS and CDR2 YFSETQ. Trimming took 1 base from V and 3 from J, leaving 7 bases between them. The CDR3 consists of 13 residues. CDR3: CASSLKQDTEAFF. For the CDR3, the DNA is TGCGCCAGCAGCTTGAAACAGGACACTGAAGCTTTCTTT.

In this sample, this clonotype turned up many times. The chain combines TRBV9 with TRBJ1-1; weak D call: TRBD1 (6 bases). CDR3 length: 14 amino acids. Germline V gene lookup returns CDR1 SGDLS and CDR2 YYNGEE. Trimming took off 3 bases at V and 2 bases at J, with 11 bases between the two ends. The CDR3 region is CASSAGGGNTEAFF. The DNA for the CDR3 is TGTGCCAGCAGCGCGGGGGGCGGAAACACTGAAGCTTTCTTT.